One and the same sample provided the 25 T cell receptor beta chains below, sequenced in a study of PD-1 blockade in classical Hodgkin lymphoma. TCRdb's copy holds only in-frame clones and misses some; the assay was immunoSEQ multiplex PCR. Among more than 45,000 clones listed, around 93% were seen once. Every patient had relapsed following autologous stem cell transplantation, and cohorts differed in brentuximab vedotin exposure. Sequencing used peripheral blood mononuclear cells (PBMCs), obtained before the second cycle of nivolumab. The receptors derive from a human donor with classical Hodgkin lymphoma.

J is TRBJ1-2 and V is TRBV15, with D tentatively TRBD1 (5 bases). Trimming shortened V by 0 bases and J by 4 bases, and 12 bases separated the two germline ends. Germline values: CDR1 LNHNV, CDR2 YYDKDF (reference sequence). The CDR3 consists of 15 residues. CDR3 amino acids: CATSRDSQGSYGYTF. The DNA for the CDR3 is TGTGCCACCAGCAGAGATTCTCAGGGAAGCTATGGCTACACCTTC.

The chain is built from TRBV30 and TRBJ2-7; D possibly corresponds to TRBD1 (6 bases). V lost 3 bases and J lost 8, with 8 bases in between. Germline V gene sequence: CDR1 GTSNPN, CDR2 SVGIG (reference sequence). The CDR3 has 10 amino acids. CDR3: CAWRGQQQYF. The DNA for the CDR3 is TGTGCCTGGAGAGGACAGCAGCAGTACTTC.

V is TRBV7-2 and J is TRBJ1-1; the D is unclear. Germline CDR1 reads SGHTA; CDR2 reads FQGNSA. This CDR3 has 13 residues. V lost 3 bases and J lost 2, with 7 bases in between. CDR3 residues: CASSLRINTEAFF. CDR3 nucleotide sequence: TGTGCCAGCAGCTTGCGGATCAACACTGAAGCTTTCTTT.

Written as DNA, the CDR3 is TGTGCCGTGGAATGGCGGAGCTCCTACAATGAGCAGTTCTTC. Protein sequence: CAVEWRSSYNEQFF. This chain connects TRBV30 to TRBJ2-1; no reliable D call. V lost 8 bases and J lost 0, with 14 bases in between. CDR3 length: 14 residues. Germline V gives CDR1 GTSNPN, CDR2 SVGIG (reference sequence).

The rearrangement links TRBV27 to TRBJ2-3; possible D gene TRBD2, 5 bases. Trimming left V 8 bases short and J 5 bases short, with 14 bases between. CDR1 and CDR2 (germline): MNHEY, SMNVEV (reference sequence). This CDR3 region has 13 residues. The CDR3 DNA follows: TGTGCCAGCCACCACCGGGATCAAGATACGCAGTATTTT. Translated, it gives CASHHRDQDTQYF.

CDR3 amino acids: CASSPLPVTGYVYEQYF. The CDR3 coding sequence is TGTGCCAGCAGCCCCCTCCCCGTGACAGGGTACGTCTACGAGCAGTACTTC. The chain employs TRBV7-8 and TRBJ2-7; 7 bases match TRBD1. CDR1 and CDR2 from the germline V gene are SGHVS and FQNEAQ. With V trimmed by 5 bases and J by 3 bases, 16 bases remained unmatched. This CDR3 has 17 amino acids.

The rearrangement uses TRBV6-5 and TRBJ1-1; TRBD1 matches 9 bases. J was trimmed by 5 bases and V by 5 bases; bases with no gene match: 3. The CDR3 extends over 13 amino acids. Germline V gene lookup returns CDR1 MNHEY and CDR2 SVGAGI. CDR3 sequence reads: CASSTGTGTEAFF. The CDR3 nucleotides are TGTGCCAGCAGTACCGGGACAGGGACTGAAGCTTTCTTT.

This clone was counted a single time. This chain uses TRBV21-1 with TRBJ1-3. TRBV21-1 is deemed a pseudogene. The CDR3 sequence is 16 residues long. CDR3 in DNA: TGTGCCAGCAGCAAAGGGTTCTGGGAAACTGGAAACACCATATATTTT. Its protein product is CASSKGFWETGNTIYF.

This chain connects TRBV7-6 to TRBJ2-1, with D unresolved. CDR3 length equals 16 residues. Germline CDR1 and CDR2: SGHVS and FNYEAQ. V lost 0 bases and J lost 6, with 15 bases in between. The CDR3 region is CASSLAPTDLFNEQFF. The CDR3 nucleotides read TGTGCCAGCAGCTTAGCGCCCACAGACCTATTCAATGAGCAGTTCTTC.

This rearrangement joins TRBV2 to TRBJ1-2; TRBD1 matches 7 bases. CDR1 is SNHLY, CDR2 FYNNEI, per germline. With V trimmed by 4 bases and J by 6 bases, 14 bases remained unmatched. The CDR3 totals 16 residues. The CDR3 protein is CASSADRDSSGDGYTF. CDR3 in DNA: TGTGCCAGCAGTGCCGACAGGGACAGCTCCGGGGATGGCTACACCTTC.

This clone was observed once. The J gene is TRBJ1-1, the V gene TRBV21-1; TRBD1 is taken as the D call from the table, unchecked against the DNA. TRBV21-1 is assigned pseudogene status. The CDR3 has 18 residues. The CDR3 sequence is CASSKVWTVIEKKSEAFF. The DNA for the CDR3 is TGTGCCAGCAGCAAAGTCTGGACAGTCATCGAAAAGAAATCTGAAGCTTTCTTT.

This clone is a singleton in its sample. The chain couples TRBV7-9 to TRBJ1-3; 8 bases fit TRBD1. CDR3 size: 17 residues. Per the germline V gene, CDR1 is SEHNR and CDR2 is FQNEAQ (reference sequence). V was clipped by 0 bases and J by 1 base; unmatched bases: 5. Here the CDR3 DNA reads TGTGCCAGCAGCTTAGCCGGGACAGGAACTTCTGGAAACACCATATATTTT. It encodes CASSLAGTGTSGNTIYF.

This CDR3 is CASSLAAMNTGELFF. DNA of the CDR3: TGTGCCAGCAGCTTGGCAGCTATGAACACCGGGGAGCTGTTTTTT. This sequence joins TRBV7-3 and TRBJ2-2; D gene unclear. The CDR3 runs 15 residues. CDR1 is SGHTA and CDR2 is FQGTGA in the germline V gene. Trimming left V 3 bases short and J 1 base short, with 9 bases between.

J is TRBJ2-3 and V is TRBV18; 9 nucleotides line up with TRBD1. Germline-derived CDR1 and CDR2 are KGHSH and LQKENI. The CDR3 loop spans 15 amino acids. Trimming at V came to 3 bases and at J to 4 bases, leaving 5 bases not matched to a gene. The CDR3 DNA follows: TGTGCCAGCTCACCTTTCGGGACAGGGTCAGATACGCAGTATTTT. Translation: CASSPFGTGSDTQYF.

The gene calls are TRBV11-3 and TRBJ2-7; TRBD1 matches at 8 bases. After removal of 5 bases from V and 6 bases from J, the junction contained 9 bases not matched to a gene. The CDR3 totals 14 residues. Germline CDR1 is SGHNT and CDR2 is YENEEA. The CDR3 bases are TGTGCCAGCAGCACTTCCCCGACAGGGGCCGAGCAGTACTTC. It encodes CASSTSPTGAEQYF.

The chain uses TRBV27 and TRBJ2-5; D not certain. CDR1 and CDR2 from the germline V gene are MNHEY and SMNVEV (reference sequence). V shed 5 bases and J shed 3 bases, with 10 bases lying between them. The CDR3 runs 13 residues. The CDR3 DNA reads TGTGCCAGCAGTAGGACCTTCGAAGAGACCCAGTACTTC. Its protein product is CASSRTFEETQYF.

Remarks on this clone: One junction end does not reproduce the germline sequence, and a read error may be involved. The rearrangement links TRBV6-1 to TRBJ1-2; D unresolved. The germline V gene encodes CDR1 MNHNS and CDR2 SASEGT. The CDR3 is made up of 8 amino acids. The chain's CDR3 is CASGWQAF. The CDR3 DNA sequence: TGTGCCAGCGGGTGGCAGGCCTTC.

The V and J genes are TRBV7-9 and TRBJ2-3, with 7 bases fitting TRBD1. The junction had 8 bases not matched to a gene; V was cut back by 10 bases and J by 1 base. The CDR3 contains 14 residues. The germline CDR1 and CDR2 sequences are SEHNR and FQNEAQ (reference sequence). The CDR3, as DNA: TGTGCCACCCCCGGACAGGAGCGCACAGATACGCAGTATTTT. Translation gives CATPGQERTDTQYF.

The chain has TRBV5-1 and TRBJ2-3; unclear D gene. Germline V gives CDR1 SGHRS, CDR2 YFSETQ. This CDR3 is built from 15 residues. V lost 7 bases and J lost 0, with 15 bases in between. CDR3 in amino acids: CASRASTSSTDTQYF. The DNA for the CDR3 is TGCGCCAGCCGGGCCAGTACATCTAGCACAGATACGCAGTATTTT.

J is TRBJ1-1 and V is TRBV5-5, with 8 bases aligning to TRBD1. V dropped 0 bases and J dropped 9; count of bases not matched to a gene: 4. The CDR3 is 13 residues long. CDR1 SGHKS and CDR2 YYEKEE come from the germline V gene (reference sequence). The DNA for the CDR3 is TGTGCCAGCAGCTTGGCGACAGGGGCCAAAGCTTTCTTT. It codes for CASSLATGAKAFF.

V and J are TRBV27 and TRBJ2-7, with D perhaps TRBD1 (5 bases). The CDR3 extends over 14 amino acids. Looked up from germline, CDR1 is MNHEY and CDR2 is SMNVEV (reference sequence). Trimming took off 0 bases at V and 2 bases at J, with 8 bases between the two ends. CDR3 amino acids: CASSLSHRTYEQYF. In DNA, the CDR3 is TGTGCCAGCAGTTTATCGCACAGGACCTACGAGCAGTACTTC.

The rearrangement joins TRBV5-1 to TRBJ2-3; 9 positions agree with TRBD2. Trimming took 2 bases from V and 4 from J; bases not matched to a gene: 8. This CDR3 spans 16 amino acids. Germline CDR1 and CDR2: SGHRS and YFSETQ. CDR3 DNA sequence: TGCGCCAGCAGCTTAAGCAGCGGGGGGCCCCCAGATACGCAGTATTTT. It translates to CASSLSSGGPPDTQYF. The full variable domain, completed using reference TRBV5-1 and TRBJ2-3, is KAGVTQTPRYLIKTRGQQVTLSCSPISGHRSVSWYQQTPGQGLQFLFEYFSETQRNKGNFPGRFSGRQFSNSRSEMNVSTLELGDSALYLCASSLSSGGPPDTQYFGPGTRLTVL.

V usage is TRBV19 and J usage is TRBJ2-3; 7 bases line up with TRBD1. The CDR3 extends over 15 amino acids. Germline V gene lookup returns CDR1 LNHDA and CDR2 SQIVND (reference sequence). The V gene end was trimmed by 7 bases and the J gene end by 1 base; junction bases not matched to a gene: 8. The CDR3 coding sequence is TGTGCCAGTACTACAGGGGACGCCCGCACAGATACGCAGTATTTT. Encoded protein: CASTTGDARTDTQYF.

Notes on this clone: Other DNA sequences in this sample translate to the same CDR3. CDR3 coding DNA: TGTGCCAGCAGTGAGGGGTACGAGCAGTACTTC. This translates into CASSEGYEQYF. This chain uses TRBV28 with TRBJ2-7; the D gene could be TRBD1 or TRBD2 (5 bases each). Deletions cut 5 bases from V and 4 bases from J, with 6 bases between. The CDR3 loop spans 11 amino acids. Germline V gene sequence: CDR1 MDHEN, CDR2 SYDVKM.

V is TRBV29-1 and J is TRBJ2-7; D uncertain. The CDR3 is made up of 14 amino acids. The V gene's germline CDR1 is SQVTM and CDR2 ANQGSEA. Trimming left V 3 bases short and J 6 bases short, with 18 bases between. CDR3 sequence (DNA): TGCAGCGTTGAGGAGAGGTCCCCACCTCCCGAGCAGTACTTC. This encodes CSVEERSPPPEQYF.